This TCR beta chain appears in the sequencing data of a study of shared clonotypes between healthy human individuals. Broader study findings: Clonotypes not shared had lower generation probabilities than those common to all four donors. Sequencing depth was a factor that was expected to affect clonotype sharing among donors.

This clone was counted between two and nine times. The target antigen is unknown. The same CDR3 also results from other DNA sequences found in this sample. V shed 3 bases and J shed 1 base, with 3 bases lying between them. The CDR3 covers 12 residues. CDR1 is SGHAT, CDR2 FQNNGV, per germline. Both subsets, CD45RA+ naive and CD45RA-negative memory, were split from the CD4+ cells. The method was immunoSEQ multiplex PCR; TCRdb's version includes in-frame clones alone and lacks a portion of them. The sample contains over a million clones, around 82% of which appear only once. The origin of this receptor is a man aged 18 to 30 in good health. Some clones in this sample may be carry-over from other donors' samples. This chain joins TRBV11-2 and TRBJ1-1; D is unresolved. Sequencing was carried out using memory CD4+ T cells from PBMCs. Subset indicated: CD45RA-negative fraction. CDR3: CASSLSNTEAFF. CDR3 in DNA: TGTGCCAGCAGCTTGTCGAACACTGAAGCTTTCTTT.